The rows below give T cell receptor beta chains drawn from one sample of a study of cytomegalovirus exposure and HLA in healthy donors. The protocol was immunoSEQ multiplex PCR, while the TCRdb copy is restricted to in-frame clones and leaves out a portion. The table includes some 80,000 clones, 60% to 80% detected once. The sequencing input was PBMCs. These TCRs come from a man aged 50-60 years in good health and CMV-seronegative. The CDR3 runs from the conserved cysteine through the conserved F or W. The D gene is left open where the match is weak. The listing skips clone size in some rows; elsewhere it reads once, few, many or a size class.

J gene: TRBJ2-7
clone size: .
D gene: TRBD1
V gene: TRBV29-1
CDR3 DNA: TGCAGCGTACTCCGGGACAGGTCAACCTACGAGCAGTACTTC
CDR3 protein: CSVLRDRSTYEQYF

J gene: TRBJ2-2
clone size: .
D gene: TRBD2
V gene: TRBV4-2
CDR3 DNA: TGTGCCAGCAGCCGCGGACTAGCGGTTTCCACCGGGGAGCTGTTTTTT
CDR3 protein: CASSRGLAVSTGELFF

J gene: TRBJ2-2
clone size: .
D gene: .
V gene: TRBV27
CDR3 DNA: TGTGCCAGCAGTTTAAGGTCGGGGACATACACCGGGGAGCTGTTTTTT
CDR3 protein: CASSLRSGTYTGELFF

J gene: TRBJ1-5
clone size: .
D gene: TRBD1
V gene: TRBV18
CDR3 DNA: TGTGCCAGCTCACCACGGCGGACAGGAGATTATCAGCCCCAGCATTTT
CDR3 protein: CASSPRRTGDYQPQHF

J gene: TRBJ2-2
clone size: once
D gene: .
V gene: TRBV5-1
CDR3 DNA: TGCGCCAGCAGCTTGATGACAGGGAACACCGGGGAGCTGTTTTTT
CDR3 protein: CASSLMTGNTGELFF

J gene: TRBJ1-1
clone size: .
D gene: TRBD1
V gene: TRBV7-9
CDR3 DNA: TGTTCCAGCAGCTTCCGGACAGGGGGATCAGTAGCCGGGGAAGCTTTCTTT
CDR3 protein: CSSSFRTGGSVAGEAFF

J gene: TRBJ2-2
clone size: once
D gene: TRBD2
V gene: TRBV7-3
CDR3 DNA: TGTGCCAGCAGCTTCTATAGCGGGAAAGGATCCGGGGAGCTGTTTTTT
CDR3 protein: CASSFYSGKGSGELFF

J gene: TRBJ1-1
clone size: .
D gene: .
V gene: TRBV5-6
CDR3 DNA: TGTGCCAGCAGATTGGTTGGGGGCGGGAACACTGAAGCTTTCTTT
CDR3 protein: CASRLVGGGNTEAFF

J gene: TRBJ2-1
clone size: .
D gene: TRBD2
V gene: TRBV6-5
CDR3 DNA: TGTGCCAGCACCGCCGGGGGGGCCTGGGACAATGAGCAGTTCTTC
CDR3 protein: CASTAGGAWDNEQFF

J gene: TRBJ2-1
clone size: .
D gene: TRBD2
V gene: TRBV2
CDR3 DNA: TGTGCCAGCAGTGACCCAGCGGGGGCGGGTGAGCAGTTCTTC
CDR3 protein: CASSDPAGAGEQFF

J gene: TRBJ2-3
clone size: .
D gene: .
V gene: TRBV28
CDR3 DNA: TGTGCCAGCAGTAAAATCGGGTACACAGATACGCAGTATTTT
CDR3 protein: CASSKIGYTDTQYF

J gene: TRBJ2-3
clone size: .
D gene: .
V gene: TRBV19
CDR3 DNA: TGTGCCAGTCGCGTTAGAGATACGCAGTATTTT
CDR3 protein: CASRVRDTQYF

J gene: TRBJ1-3
clone size: .
D gene: TRBD1
V gene: TRBV9
CDR3 DNA: TGTGCCAGCAGGCAACAGGGGGCGAAGACTGGAAACACCATATATTTT
CDR3 protein: CASRQQGAKTGNTIYF

J gene: TRBJ2-3
clone size: once
D gene: TRBD2
V gene: TRBV5-4
CDR3 DNA: TGTGCCAGCAGCCTGGCCCAAGCGGGGGAGTGGTTAGATACGCAGTATTTT
CDR3 protein: CASSLAQAGEWLDTQYF

J gene: TRBJ2-5
clone size: .
D gene: TRBD1
V gene: TRBV5-4
CDR3 DNA: TGTGCCAGCAGCTTAGCCAGGGGGAACCAAGAGACCCAGTACTTC
CDR3 protein: CASSLARGNQETQYF

J gene: TRBJ1-2
clone size: .
D gene: TRBD1
V gene: TRBV2
CDR3 DNA: TGTGCCAGCAGTCCAACAGGGGGCTATGGCTACACCTTC
CDR3 protein: CASSPTGGYGYTF

J gene: TRBJ2-2
clone size: .
D gene: TRBD2
V gene: TRBV5-1
CDR3 DNA: TGCGCCAGCAGCTTGCCTAGCGGGGGGGGAACCGGGGAGCTGTTTTTT
CDR3 protein: CASSLPSGGGTGELFF

J gene: TRBJ2-7
clone size: .
D gene: TRBD1
V gene: TRBV29-1
CDR3 DNA: TGCAGCGTTTATCGCGGGACAGGGGGCCGATCCTACGAGCAGTACTTC
CDR3 protein: CSVYRGTGGRSYEQYF

J gene: TRBJ1-2
clone size: .
D gene: .
V gene: TRBV7-9
CDR3 DNA: TGTGCCAGCAGCCCCGAAAGCTTTCACTATGGCTACACCTTC
CDR3 protein: CASSPESFHYGYTF

J gene: TRBJ2-1
clone size: .
D gene: TRBD2
V gene: TRBV6-1
CDR3 DNA: TGTGCCAGCAGTATCCTAGCGGGGGGCTACAATGAGCAGTTCTTC
CDR3 protein: CASSILAGGYNEQFF

J gene: TRBJ2-3
clone size: .
D gene: TRBD1
V gene: TRBV5-1
CDR3 DNA: TGCGCCAGCAGCTTCCGGGACAGGGGTCCAGATACGCAGTATTTT
CDR3 protein: CASSFRDRGPDTQYF

J gene: TRBJ2-7
clone size: .
D gene: .
V gene: TRBV30
CDR3 DNA: TGTGCCTGGAGTTTCGAGGCAAGATACTACGAGCAGTACTTC
CDR3 protein: CAWSFEARYYEQYF

J gene: TRBJ2-7
clone size: .
D gene: TRBD1
V gene: TRBV28
CDR3 DNA: TGTGCCAGCACCCCCGACACAGGGGATGTCTACGAGCAGTACTTC
CDR3 protein: CASTPDTGDVYEQYF

J gene: TRBJ2-3
clone size: .
D gene: .
V gene: TRBV6-5
CDR3 DNA: TGTGCCAGCAGTTTGTCTGGACAGACTAGCACAGATACGCAGTATTTT
CDR3 protein: CASSLSGQTSTDTQYF

J gene: TRBJ1-5
clone size: few
D gene: .
V gene: TRBV9
CDR3 DNA: TGTGCCAGCAGCGCCAGGGGAGGCAATCAGCCCCAGCATTTT
CDR3 protein: CASSARGGNQPQHF

J gene: TRBJ1-3
clone size: .
D gene: .
V gene: TRBV19
CDR3 DNA: TGTGCCAGTACCAACAGGGTCGCCGGGAACACCATATATTTT
CDR3 protein: CASTNRVAGNTIYF

J gene: TRBJ1-3
clone size: .
D gene: .
V gene: TRBV9
CDR3 DNA: TGTGCCAGCAGTCGTAACTCCGGGACTTCTGGAAACACCATATATTTT
CDR3 protein: CASSRNSGTSGNTIYF

J gene: TRBJ1-1
clone size: .
D gene: TRBD1
V gene: TRBV18
CDR3 DNA: TGTGCCAGCTCACCTCCGAGGGACAGGGTAATTGAAGCTTTCTTT
CDR3 protein: CASSPPRDRVIEAFF

J gene: TRBJ2-6
clone size: once
D gene: TRBD1
V gene: TRBV7-2
CDR3 DNA: TGTGCCAGCAAAAGACCGGGACAGGGGTTCTCTGGGGCCAACGTCCTGACTTTC
CDR3 protein: CASKRPGQGFSGANVLTF

J gene: TRBJ2-3
clone size: once
D gene: .
V gene: TRBV7-9
CDR3 DNA: TGTGCCAGCACTACTTACTTTTGGGGGCGGGAGAACACAGATACGCAGTATTTT
CDR3 protein: CASTTYFWGRENTDTQYF

J gene: TRBJ2-1
clone size: .
D gene: TRBD2
V gene: TRBV19
CDR3 DNA: TGTGCCAGTAAAGAGCGGGGGGGCCCCAATGAGCAGTTCTTC
CDR3 protein: CASKERGGPNEQFF

J gene: TRBJ2-7
clone size: .
D gene: .
V gene: TRBV12-5
CDR3 DNA: TGTGCTAGTGGTTCTGCCTACGAGCAGTACTTC
CDR3 protein: CASGSAYEQYF

J gene: TRBJ2-3
clone size: .
D gene: .
V gene: TRBV6-1
CDR3 DNA: TGTGCCAGCAGTGAGCGCTCGAGGCTTACGCAGTATTTT
CDR3 protein: CASSERSRLTQYF

J gene: TRBJ2-1
clone size: few
D gene: TRBD1
V gene: TRBV7-3
CDR3 DNA: TGTGCCAGCAGCTTAGTAGATGGGACAGGGGAGCAGTTCTTC
CDR3 protein: CASSLVDGTGEQFF

J gene: TRBJ2-3
clone size: .
D gene: .
V gene: TRBV11-1
CDR3 DNA: TGTGCCAGCAGCCGCGGATTCACAGATACGCAGTATTTT
CDR3 protein: CASSRGFTDTQYF

J gene: TRBJ1-3
clone size: .
D gene: TRBD1
V gene: TRBV5-8
CDR3 DNA: TGTGCCAGCAGCTGGACAGGGGAAGTTGAGACTGGAAACACCATATATTTT
CDR3 protein: CASSWTGEVETGNTIYF

J gene: TRBJ1-2
clone size: .
D gene: .
V gene: TRBV7-2
CDR3 DNA: TGTGCCAGCGGCTCCCGTTTGTCAGGAACCTATGGCTACACCTTC
CDR3 protein: CASGSRLSGTYGYTF

J gene: TRBJ2-1
clone size: once
D gene: TRBD2
V gene: TRBV5-1
CDR3 DNA: TGCGCCAGCAGCTTGGCGGGGGGGCGTGAGTTCTTC
CDR3 protein: CASSLAGGREFF

J gene: TRBJ2-5
clone size: .
D gene: .
V gene: TRBV28
CDR3 DNA: TGTGCCAGCAGTCCCCCAGCGGTAGAGACCCAGTACTTC
CDR3 protein: CASSPPAVETQYF

J gene: TRBJ2-1
clone size: .
D gene: TRBD2
V gene: TRBV7-2
CDR3 DNA: TGTGCCAGCAGCTACAATCTAGCGGGGGCCTACAATGAGCAGTTCTTC
CDR3 protein: CASSYNLAGAYNEQFF

J gene: TRBJ2-5
clone size: few
D gene: TRBD2
V gene: TRBV6-4
CDR3 DNA: TGTGCCAGCAGTGACAGCGGGGGGTCCCAAGAGACCCAGTACTTC
CDR3 protein: CASSDSGGSQETQYF

J gene: TRBJ1-1
clone size: .
D gene: TRBD1
V gene: TRBV7-2
CDR3 DNA: TGTGCCAGCAGCGGACAGGGGAAAAGTGAAGCTTTCTTT
CDR3 protein: CASSGQGKSEAFF

J gene: TRBJ1-6
clone size: .
D gene: TRBD1
V gene: TRBV19
CDR3 DNA: TGTGCCAGTAGTACATACAGGGGTGGGGGGTCCGAATCACCCCTCCACTTT
CDR3 protein: CASSTYRGGGSESPLHF

J gene: TRBJ1-2
clone size: .
D gene: .
V gene: TRBV2
CDR3 DNA: TGTGCCAGCAGTACCGACAGGCGTAACTATGGCTACACCTTC
CDR3 protein: CASSTDRRNYGYTF

J gene: TRBJ2-1
clone size: .
D gene: TRBD1
V gene: TRBV5-1
CDR3 DNA: TGCGCCAGCAGCCCGAGGGACAGGGAGAGGGATGAGCAGTTCTTC
CDR3 protein: CASSPRDRERDEQFF

J gene: TRBJ2-5
clone size: .
D gene: .
V gene: TRBV6-6
CDR3 DNA: TGTGCCAGCAGCCAACAGGGTGGAAAGACCCAGTACTTC
CDR3 protein: CASSQQGGKTQYF

J gene: TRBJ2-1
clone size: once
D gene: .
V gene: TRBV9
CDR3 DNA: TGTGCCAGCAGCGCAGGGGGGAAGACCTACAATGAGCAGTTCTTC
CDR3 protein: CASSAGGKTYNEQFF

J gene: TRBJ2-1
clone size: .
D gene: TRBD2
V gene: TRBV5-1
CDR3 DNA: TGCGCCAGCAGCTTTCGGGGGGGTCCATTAGATGAGCAGTTCTTC
CDR3 protein: CASSFRGGPLDEQFF

J gene: TRBJ2-1
clone size: .
D gene: TRBD1
V gene: TRBV5-1
CDR3 DNA: TGCGCCAGCAGCGCAGACCCTGGACAGGGCCAGCAGTTCTTC
CDR3 protein: CASSADPGQGQQFF

J gene: TRBJ2-7
clone size: .
D gene: .
V gene: TRBV6-1
CDR3 DNA: TGTGCCAGCAGTGAAGGACCCAGGGCACCCTACGAGCAGTACTTC
CDR3 protein: CASSEGPRAPYEQYF

J gene: TRBJ2-7
clone size: .
D gene: TRBD1
V gene: TRBV11-2
CDR3 DNA: TGTGCCAGCAGCTTAGGGGGGACAGGGGGCAACGAGCAGTACTTC
CDR3 protein: CASSLGGTGGNEQYF

J gene: TRBJ2-1
clone size: .
D gene: .
V gene: TRBV7-3
CDR3 DNA: TGTGCCAGCAGCTTATGGGGGGGCGGGGGCCTGTCCTACAATGAGCAGTTCTTC
CDR3 protein: CASSLWGGGGLSYNEQFF

J gene: TRBJ2-2
clone size: .
D gene: TRBD1
V gene: TRBV11-3
CDR3 DNA: TGTGCCAGCAGGGACAGGGGCACCGGGGAGCTGTTTTTT
CDR3 protein: CASRDRGTGELFF

J gene: TRBJ1-2
clone size: .
D gene: TRBD1
V gene: TRBV6-5
CDR3 DNA: TGTGCCAGCAGTTACCGAGGGGGCGACAACTATGGCTACACCTTC
CDR3 protein: CASSYRGGDNYGYTF

J gene: TRBJ2-3
clone size: .
D gene: .
V gene: TRBV5-1
CDR3 DNA: TGCGCCAGCAGCTTGGCTACCCCCACAGATACGCAGTATTTT
CDR3 protein: CASSLATPTDTQYF

J gene: TRBJ2-7
clone size: .
D gene: .
V gene: TRBV19
CDR3 DNA: TGTGCCAGTAGGGACCCGGCAGGGCCAAACGTCGAGCAGTACTTC
CDR3 protein: CASRDPAGPNVEQYF

J gene: TRBJ2-2
clone size: .
D gene: .
V gene: TRBV27
CDR3 DNA: TGTGCCAGCAGCCCTCGATCGGACAGAAACACCGGGGAGCTGTTTTTT
CDR3 protein: CASSPRSDRNTGELFF

J gene: TRBJ1-2
clone size: few
D gene: .
V gene: TRBV6-1
CDR3 DNA: TGTGCCAGCAGTCAGGGCCCTATTAACTATGGCTACACCTTC
CDR3 protein: CASSQGPINYGYTF

J gene: TRBJ1-1
clone size: once
D gene: .
V gene: TRBV10-3
CDR3 DNA: TGTGCCATCAGTGAGTCTTCACATTCAGCTGAAGCTTTCTTT
CDR3 protein: CAISESSHSAEAFF